These 5 T cell receptor beta chains came from one sample sequenced in a study of read filtering for tumor transcriptome and immune sequencing. From about 0.4 ug of RNA, a library with molecular barcoded alpha/delta and beta/gamma adaptors was made. TCRdb reprocessed the reads with MiXCR, giving one entry per CDR3 protein. The table has 100,000 to 150,000 distinct CDR3 sequences, around 14% seen once; the top ten hold about 8.6%. The material sequenced was a population of CD138-negative cells sorted from bone marrow. These receptors came from a donor aged 40 or over with multiple myeloma.

This clonotype was counted many times. The rearrangement uses TRBV5-4 and TRBJ2-1; no definite D call. The ends were cut back, 1 base at V and 3 bases at J, with 2 bases in the middle. There are 12 residues in the CDR3. CDR1 is SGHNT, CDR2 YYREEE, per germline (reference sequence). In DNA, the CDR3 is TGTGCCAGCAGCTTGCACTACAATGAGCAGTTCTTC. Translation gives CASSLHYNEQFF.

The chain is built from TRBV27 and TRBJ2-5, with D tentatively TRBD2 (5 bases). V was trimmed by 5 bases and J by 3 bases, leaving 10 bases between them. Germline CDR1 reads MNHEY; CDR2 reads SMNVEV (reference sequence). The length of the CDR3 is 13 residues. CDR3 residues: CASSGLDKETQYF. CDR3 in DNA: TGTGCCAGCAGTGGACTCGACAAAGAGACCCAGTACTTC.

This clonotype was counted only a few times. This chain links TRBV9 with TRBJ2-6; a weak D match, TRBD2 (5 bases). Between the trimmed V and J ends, which lost 4 bases and 0 bases, there was a span of 17 bases. CDR1 and CDR2 (germline): SGDLS, YYNGEE. This CDR3 is built from 18 residues. As DNA, the CDR3 is TGTGCCAGCAGCTCCGGAGGACCCCTTATCTCTGGGGCCAACGTCCTGACTTTC. Amino acid sequence: CASSSGGPLISGANVLTF.

This clonotype was counted many times. One junction end disagrees with the germline gene, perhaps due to a read error. CDR3 region: CASILVSGLYGYTF. The CDR3 DNA reads as TGTGCCAGCATCTTAGTTTCGGGGCTCTATGGCTACACCTTC. The V gene is TRBV7-9, the J gene TRBJ1-2; D perhaps matches TRBD1 (5 bases). Per germline, CDR1 SEHNR and CDR2 FQNEAQ (reference sequence). This CDR3 comprises 14 residues. The full variable domain, rest sourced from reference TRBV7-9 and TRBJ1-2, is DTGVSQNPRHKITKRGQNVTFRCDPISEHNRLYWYRQTLGQGPEFLTYFQNEAQLEKSRLLSDRFSAERPKGSFSTLEIQRTEQGDSAMYLCASILVSGLYGYTFGSGTRLTVV.

This clonotype was seen ten or more times. The genes are TRBV2 and TRBJ2-7; D not resolved. This CDR3 region has 12 residues. In germline, CDR1 is SNHLY, CDR2 FYNNEI. Between the trimmed V and J ends, which lost 2 bases and 6 bases, there was a span of 8 bases. CDR3 in amino acids: CASSEYSVEQYF. The CDR3 coding sequence is TGTGCCAGCAGTGAATATTCTGTCGAGCAGTACTTC.